This entry describes one TCR beta chain. What it binds is not known. The entry originates in a study of cytomegalovirus exposure and HLA in healthy donors. Study overall: HLA-typed donors were the source of about 85 million unique TCRs, which an early data release held.

Though nominally healthy at sampling, donors likely had unrecorded immune exposures. PCR involved 60 Vbeta and 13 Jbeta primers. Produced via immunoSEQ multiplex PCR; TCRdb's table is partial and in-frame only. The table has some 120,000 clones, 55% to 75% seen once. The CDR3 extends over 18 amino acids. The V gene's germline CDR1 is ENHRY and CDR2 SYGVKD. J lost 0 bases, V lost 4 bases, and 6 bases had no gene match. Whole-study findings and limits: One variant, a missense change in DCLRE1C, was linked in a later analysis to TCR beta V- and J-gene trimming. It was likely that a cluster of highly shared sequence variants was a sequencing artifact.

The chain has TRBV10-3 and TRBJ2-6; 10 bases line up with TRBD1. The origin of this receptor is a man between 25 and 39 years old in good health and CMV-seropositive. The sample consisted of PBMCs. CDR3 residues: CAISAMGDRGSGANVLTF. CDR3 nucleotides: TGTGCCATCAGTGCCATGGGGGACAGGGGCTCTGGGGCCAACGTCCTGACTTTC.